One and the same sample provided the 20 T cell receptor beta chains below, sequenced in a study of identical twins. TCRdb reprocessed the 5' RACE reads via MiXCR and lists one record per CDR3 protein. The sample holds hundreds of thousands of distinct CDR3 sequences; about 12% are singletons and the top ten take around 1.5%. These data also featured in a second study, about yellow fever vaccine responses in identical twins.

Sequencing input: PBMCs. These receptor sequences come from a woman under 30 in good health.

This clonotype was detected a few times. The chain carries TRBV7-3 and TRBJ2-2, with TRBD1 as a possible D gene (5 bases). Trimming stripped 3 bases from V and 5 bases from J, with 13 bases between. From germline, CDR1 is SGHTA and CDR2 FQGTGA. CDR3 length: 15 amino acids. CDR3 DNA: TGTGCCAGCAGCTTCCAGGGATTTGGGACCGGGGAGCTGTTTTTT. Amino acids: CASSFQGFGTGELFF.

This clonotype was counted only a few times. The V gene is TRBV6-1, the J gene TRBJ2-4; 8 bases map to TRBD1. The CDR3 extends over 14 amino acids. Trimming took 5 bases from V and 5 from J; bases not matched to a gene: 5. Germline-derived CDR1 and CDR2 are MNHNS and SASEGT. In DNA form, the CDR3 reads TGTGCCAGCAGTAAACCGGGACAGGAAAACATTCAGTACTTC. Amino acids: CASSKPGQENIQYF.

Worth noting for this clonotype: Just one base apart from a much larger clone, this may be a read error. The rearrangement links TRBV6-4 to TRBJ2-3; 7 bases are a match to TRBD1. Germline CDR1 and CDR2: MRHNA and SNTAGT. The CDR3 consists of 13 residues. CDR3 residues: CVSSDRDEDTQYF. DNA of the CDR3: TGTGTCAGCAGCGACAGGGATGAAGATACGCAGTATTTT.

J is TRBJ1-3 and V is TRBV4-1; 7 bases are a match to TRBD1. CDR3 length: 16 amino acids. The junction had 5 bases not matched to a gene; V was cut back by 2 bases and J by 1 base. Germline V gene data show CDR1 as MGHRA and CDR2 as YSYEKL. The CDR3 DNA is TGCGCCAGCAGCCAACCCGTCAGGGGGTCTGGAAACACCATATATTTT. This codes for CASSQPVRGSGNTIYF.

This clonotype was counted only a few times. The gene calls are TRBV10-2 and TRBJ1-5; D gene ambiguous. The CDR3 is made up of 13 amino acids. The ends were cut back, 6 bases at V and 0 bases at J, with 6 bases in the middle. CDR1 WSHSY and CDR2 SAAADI come from the germline V gene. CDR3 coding DNA: TGCGCCAGCAGGTGGAATAGCAATCAGCCCCAGCATTTT. Residues: CASRWNSNQPQHF.

The chain couples TRBV3-1 to TRBJ2-1, with TRBD2 matching 7 bases. CDR1 LGHDT and CDR2 YNNKEL come from the germline V gene (reference sequence). The CDR3 has 15 residues. The J segment lost 4 bases and the V segment lost 4 bases, leaving 7 bases of the junction unmatched. In DNA form, the CDR3 reads TGTGCCAGCAGCCTGGGGGGGTTGAGGTACAATGAGCAGTTCTTC. This gives the protein CASSLGGLRYNEQFF.

This clonotype was observed many times. The chain links TRBV12-3 or TRBV12-4 to TRBJ2-1; 10 bases fit TRBD2. V was pared by 6 bases and J by 8 bases, with 10 bases of the junction left unmatched. The CDR3 length is 15 residues. This CDR3 reads CASSPPAGGRDEQFF. The CDR3 coding sequence is TGTGCCAGCAGCCCGCCAGCGGGGGGGCGAGATGAGCAGTTCTTC.

This clonotype occurred a few times. The chain uses TRBV3-1 and TRBJ1-2; D perhaps matches TRBD1 (6 bases). The CDR3 extends over 14 amino acids. V lost 5 bases and J 2 bases, leaving 12 bases between the germline ends. Germline-derived CDR1 and CDR2 are LGHDT and YNNKEL (reference sequence). The CDR3 DNA reads TGTGCCAGCAGCATCCGGACAGTAAACTATGGCTACACCTTC. This sequence encodes CASSIRTVNYGYTF.

V is TRBV3-1 and J is TRBJ2-6, with D uncertain. Germline V CDR1 and CDR2: LGHDT, YNNKEL (reference sequence). The CDR3 covers 13 residues. V lost 7 bases and J lost 0, with 4 bases in between. CDR3 loop: CASMYSGANVLTF. In DNA, the CDR3 is TGTGCCAGCATGTACTCTGGGGCCAACGTCCTGACTTTC.

This clonotype has just a few counts. The chain uses TRBV12-3 or TRBV12-4 and TRBJ2-1; the D gene is possibly TRBD2 (6 bases). Trimming left V 4 bases short and J 3 bases short, with 19 bases between. The CDR3 consists of 17 residues. This CDR3 reads CASSSSWLAANYNEQFF. The CDR3 DNA reads as TGTGCCAGCAGTTCCTCTTGGTTAGCGGCTAACTACAATGAGCAGTTCTTC.

This rearrangement joins TRBV5-5 to TRBJ2-5; the D is unclear. CDR1 is SGHKS and CDR2 is YYEKEE in the germline V gene (reference sequence). V dropped 3 bases and J dropped 2 bases, with 11 bases sitting between them. The CDR3 sequence is 14 residues long. CDR3: CASSSSKIQETQYF. The CDR3 bases are TGTGCCAGCAGCTCTAGTAAGATACAAGAGACCCAGTACTTC.

This clonotype was counted many times. V and J are TRBV29-1 and TRBJ2-1; TRBD2 matches at 7 bases. In germline, CDR1 is SQVTM, CDR2 ANQGSEA. The CDR3 consists of 17 residues. The J segment lost 0 bases and the V segment lost 1 base, leaving 9 bases of the junction unmatched. CDR3 residues: CSVEVFLADPSYNEQFF. Here the CDR3 DNA reads TGCAGCGTTGAAGTGTTCCTAGCGGACCCCTCCTACAATGAGCAGTTCTTC.

This clonotype was seen only a few times. V usage is TRBV11-3 and J usage is TRBJ2-3; TRBD2 matches 7 bases. The trim removed 10 bases at V and 4 bases at J, leaving 8 bases unmatched. Germline CDR1 and CDR2: SGHNT and YENEEA. The CDR3 is 13 residues long. CDR3 residues: CATKGGSPDTQYF. The CDR3, as DNA: TGTGCCACCAAGGGCGGGAGCCCAGATACGCAGTATTTT.

In this sample, this clonotype turned up a few times. The chain combines TRBV6-1 with TRBJ2-3; D ambiguous. The CDR3 is 14 amino acids. V shed 6 bases and J shed 4 bases, with 14 bases lying between them. Germline CDR1 is MNHNS and CDR2 is SASEGT. The CDR3 loop is CASSRRSVADTQYF. For the CDR3, the DNA is TGTGCCAGCAGCCGAAGGTCGGTGGCAGATACGCAGTATTTT.

V is TRBV28 and J is TRBJ2-3, with D perhaps matching TRBD1 (6 bases). V was clipped by 5 bases and J by 2 bases, with 14 bases between them. In germline, CDR1 is MDHEN, CDR2 SYDVKM. CDR3 size: 15 residues. The CDR3 DNA is TGTGCCAGCAGTACTTGGGGGCCATTCACAGATACGCAGTATTTT. Translating gives CASSTWGPFTDTQYF.

This clonotype was observed many times. This rearrangement joins TRBV12-3 or TRBV12-4 to TRBJ2-1; 7 nucleotides line up with TRBD2. V dropped 0 bases and J dropped 7; count of bases not matched to a gene: 3. CDR3 length: 14 amino acids. CDR3 in amino acids: CASSLARGSNEQFF. The CDR3 coding sequence is TGTGCCAGCAGTTTAGCGCGGGGGTCAAATGAGCAGTTCTTC.

V gene TRBV20-1 combines with J gene TRBJ2-1; 14 bases fit TRBD2. After removal of 5 bases from V and 8 bases from J, the junction contained 8 bases not matched to a gene. This CDR3 has 15 amino acids. The germline CDR1 and CDR2 sequences are DFQATT and SNEGSKA (reference sequence). CDR3 sequence reads: CSARGLAGVLDEQFF. CDR3 DNA: TGCAGTGCTCGGGGACTAGCGGGAGTTTTGGATGAGCAGTTCTTC.

This clonotype has only a few counts. V and J are TRBV12-3 or TRBV12-4 and TRBJ2-1, with 13 bases fitting TRBD2. The V and J ends lost 5 bases and 4 bases, in that order; junction bases with no gene match: 5. The CDR3 extends over 16 amino acids. The CDR3 here is CASSQPGLAGYNEQFF. The CDR3 region has the DNA TGTGCCAGCAGTCAGCCGGGACTAGCGGGGTACAATGAGCAGTTCTTC.

This clonotype was observed a few times. V gene TRBV10-2 combines with J gene TRBJ2-3, with 13 bases fitting TRBD2. Germline V gives CDR1 WSHSY, CDR2 SAAADI. Trimming removed 5 bases from V and 4 bases from J; junction bases left unmatched: 3. This CDR3 comprises 15 residues. CDR3 residues: CASSWTSGSPDTQYF. DNA of the CDR3: TGCGCCAGCAGTTGGACTAGCGGGAGTCCAGATACGCAGTATTTT.

The chain uses TRBV3-1 and TRBJ2-4, with 11 bases lining up with TRBD2. Germline V gives CDR1 LGHDT, CDR2 YNNKEL (reference sequence). The length of the CDR3 is 17 residues. V trimming: 1 base; J trimming: 3 bases; junction bases outside the gene matches: 5. The CDR3, as DNA: TGTGCCAGCAGCCAAGGACTAGCGGGGAACGTCAAAAACATTCAGTACTTC. Protein sequence: CASSQGLAGNVKNIQYF.